Listed below are T cell receptor beta chains from one sample, sequenced in a study of vaccination effects on CD4 cells after COVID-19. The repertoire was sequenced with immunoSEQ multiplex PCR; TCRdb's copy has only in-frame clones and lacks some. The repertoire holds about 22,000 clones, with roughly three quarters as singletons. The antigens of these receptors remain unknown. This sample comprised CD4+ T cells from PBMCs cultured with SARS-CoV-2 spike peptides, obtained before COVID-19 vaccination. All receptors derive from a human donor who had a prior SARS-CoV-2 infection. Each CDR3 is given with its conserved first and last residue. A D gene is named only where the DNA matches it firmly. Clone size is not always given. Where it is, it says once, few, many or a class for expanded clones.

v_call	j_call	d_call	clone_size	cdr3_aa	cdr3_nt
TRBV19	TRBJ1-6	-	once	CASKDQDRSPLHF	TGTGCCAGTAAGGACCAGGACAGATCACCCCTCCACTTT
TRBV2	TRBJ1-4	-	-	CASALQGIGEKLFF	TGTGCCAGCGCGTTGCAGGGTATAGGAGAAAAACTGTTTTTT
TRBV29-1	TRBJ1-3	-	-	CSVERQGNTIYF	TGCAGCGTTGAAAGGCAGGGGAACACCATATATTTT
TRBV6-5	TRBJ2-7	TRBD1	-	CASRRQGATYEQYF	TGTGCCAGCAGGAGACAGGGGGCAACTTACGAGCAGTACTTC
TRBV13	TRBJ2-7	-	-	CASSLGLREQYF	TGTGCCAGCAGCTTAGGCCTTCGCGAGCAGTACTTC
TRBV19	TRBJ1-2	TRBD1	-	CASSIGTAGHEGGYTF	TGTGCCAGTAGTATTGGGACAGCGGGGCACGAGGGAGGCTACACCTTC
TRBV10-3	TRBJ2-3	TRBD2	-	CAISDSRGLAGGFGTQYF	TGTGCCATCAGTGACTCCCGGGGACTAGCGGGGGGCTTTGGTACGCAGTATTTT
TRBV5-6	TRBJ1-1	TRBD1	-	CASSQATGGNTEAFF	TGTGCCAGCAGCCAGGCGACAGGGGGTAACACTGAAGCTTTCTTT
TRBV7-2	TRBJ2-7	-	-	CASSLGLAATYEQYF	TGTGCCAGCAGCTTAGGCTTGGCGGCAACCTACGAGCAGTACTTC
TRBV6-5	TRBJ2-1	TRBD2	-	CASTVMAGGYNEQFF	TGTGCCAGCACCGTAATGGCGGGGGGCTACAATGAGCAGTTCTTC
TRBV5-1	TRBJ2-1	TRBD2	-	CASSLVPSGEQFF	TGCGCCAGCAGCTTGGTACCTAGCGGTGAGCAGTTCTTC
TRBV18	TRBJ1-3	TRBD1	-	CASSLGRPGTANSASGNTIYF	TGTGCCAGCTCACTCGGGCGGCCCGGGACAGCGAATTCCGCCTCTGGAAACACCATATATTTT
TRBV4-3	TRBJ2-6	TRBD1	-	CASSRQATGGAFGANVLTF	TGCGCCAGCAGCCGCCAGGCTACAGGGGGCGCGTTTGGGGCCAACGTCCTGACTTTC
TRBV12-3/TRBV12-4	TRBJ2-4	-	-	CASSLTAKNIQYF	TGTGCCAGCAGTTTAACTGCCAAAAACATTCAGTACTTC
TRBV5-6	TRBJ2-1	-	-	CASSLQAGNNEQFF	TGTGCCAGCAGCTTGCAGGCAGGGAACAATGAGCAGTTCTTC
TRBV7-3	TRBJ2-1	-	-	CASSLQGFLYNEQFF	TGTGCCAGCAGCTTACAGGGATTTCTATACAATGAGCAGTTCTTC
TRBV18	TRBJ1-2	-	-	CASSLDRHYGYTF	TGTGCCAGCTCCCTGGACAGACACTATGGCTACACCTTC
TRBV5-6	TRBJ1-2	-	few	CASSFQGPNYGYTF	TGTGCCAGCAGCTTCCAGGGACCTAACTATGGCTACACCTTC
TRBV6-2/TRBV6-3	TRBJ1-2	-	-	CASSRTFPNGYTF	TGTGCCAGCAGCCGGACATTCCCGAATGGCTACACCTTC
TRBV5-1	TRBJ2-1	TRBD2	-	CASSLGTSYNEQFF	TGCGCCAGCAGCCTAGGGACTAGCTACAATGAGCAGTTCTTC
TRBV7-9	TRBJ1-1	-	-	CASSLGGQNTEAFF	TGTGCCAGCAGCTTAGGGGGGCAGAACACTGAAGCTTTCTTT
TRBV7-3	TRBJ1-2	TRBD1	-	CASSNPGQGAYTF	TGTGCCAGCAGCAACCCGGGACAGGGAGCCTACACCTTC
TRBV7-8	TRBJ1-2	-	-	CASSFTGSYGYTF	TGTGCCAGCAGCTTTACAGGGAGCTATGGCTACACCTTC
TRBV20-1	TRBJ1-2	TRBD1	-	CSAWDREGYTF	TGCAGTGCGTGGGACAGGGAAGGCTACACCTTC
TRBV27	TRBJ1-6	-	-	CASRDIWVVRVNSPLHF	TGTGCCAGCAGGGACATCTGGGTCGTCCGGGTCAATTCACCCCTCCACTTT
TRBV5-1	TRBJ2-3	TRBD2	-	CASSEKAGFTDTQYF	TGCGCCAGCAGCGAAAAAGCGGGGTTCACAGATACGCAGTATTTT
TRBV4-3	TRBJ1-6	-	-	CASSQEVRGGSPLHF	TGCGCCAGCAGCCAAGAAGTTAGGGGAGGTTCACCCCTCCACTTT
TRBV6-6	TRBJ1-2	TRBD1	-	CASSERRDRAYGYTF	TGTGCCAGCAGCGAGAGACGGGACAGGGCCTATGGCTACACCTTC
TRBV30	TRBJ2-5	-	-	CAWSAMRGFHETQYF	TGTGCCTGGAGTGCGATGAGGGGATTTCACGAGACCCAGTACTTC
TRBV9	TRBJ2-5	-	once	CASSVGTNQETQYF	TGTGCCAGCAGCGTAGGGACCAACCAAGAGACCCAGTACTTC
TRBV12-5	TRBJ1-1	-	-	CASGLDAGTEAFF	TGTGCTAGTGGTTTGGATGCAGGAACTGAAGCTTTCTTT
TRBV27	TRBJ2-6	-	-	CASSLFGLAGGSGANVLTF	TGTGCCAGCAGTTTATTCGGCTTGGCAGGGGGGTCTGGGGCCAACGTCCTGACTTTC
TRBV6-6	TRBJ1-1	TRBD1	-	CASRQGQENTEAFF	TGTGCCAGCAGACAGGGACAGGAGAACACTGAAGCTTTCTTT
TRBV20-1	TRBJ1-3	-	once	CSARDPRLEGNTIYF	TGCAGTGCTCGTGACCCCCGGCTGGAAGGAAACACCATATATTTT
TRBV24-1	TRBJ2-3	TRBD2	-	CATSDSSGRAPDTQYF	TGTGCCACCAGTGATTCGAGCGGGAGGGCTCCAGATACGCAGTATTTT
TRBV27	TRBJ2-7	-	few	CASSPRARLDEQYF	TGTGCCAGCAGTCCGCGTGCTCGGTTAGACGAGCAGTACTTC
TRBV18	TRBJ1-4	TRBD1	-	CASSGDSHEKLFF	TGTGCCAGCTCTGGGGACAGTCATGAAAAACTGTTTTTT
TRBV18	TRBJ2-4	-	-	CASSRDTQAKNIQYF	TGTGCCAGCTCACGGGACACGCAAGCCAAAAACATTCAGTACTTC
TRBV4-1	TRBJ2-1	TRBD2	-	CASSQDTQRGKYNEQFF	TGCGCCAGCAGCCAAGATACCCAGCGGGGGAAATACAATGAGCAGTTCTTC
TRBV6-5	TRBJ1-4	-	-	CASSYSIAAGEKLFF	TGTGCCAGCAGTTACTCGATCGCGGCAGGGGAAAAACTGTTTTTT
TRBV14	TRBJ2-1	TRBD2	-	CASSQASGSNEQFF	TGTGCCAGCAGCCAGGCTAGCGGGAGCAATGAGCAGTTCTTC
TRBV30	TRBJ1-2	-	-	CAWSPTSYGYTF	TGTGCCTGGAGTCCAACGTCCTATGGCTACACCTTC
TRBV28	TRBJ2-7	-	-	CASSKLTGEQYF	TGTGCCAGCAGTAAGTTAACAGGGGAGCAGTACTTC
TRBV4-3	TRBJ2-1	-	few	CASSQARGLDNEQFF	TGCGCCAGCAGCCAAGCCCGAGGACTGGACAATGAGCAGTTCTTC
TRBV10-3	TRBJ2-5	-	-	CAISKQGGETQYF	TGTGCCATCAGTAAGCAGGGGGGGGAGACCCAGTACTTC